This TCR beta chain originates from a study of T-cell reconstitution after alpha-beta-depleted transplantation in children. CDR1 SGHVS and CDR2 FNYEAQ come from the germline V gene. With 5 bases removed from V and 7 bases from J, the gap between germline ends came to 12 bases. The CDR3 is 13 amino acids. This sample's TCRbeta library carried unique molecular identifier barcodes. A single record per CDR3 protein comes from TCRdb applying MiXCR to the PCR reads. The table lists just under 550,000 distinct CDR3 sequences, approximately 16% of them singletons, with 2.5% to 4% in the top ten. The starting material was PBMCs from the stem cell graft donor, obtained from the stem cell graft. The rearrangement links TRBV7-6 to TRBJ2-1, with D possibly called TRBD1 or TRBD2 (5 bases each). This TCR derives from a human donor who donated a stem cell graft to a child with acute lymphoblastic leukemia. CDR3 residues: CASSPGTQNEQFF. The CDR3 DNA sequence: TGTGCCAGCAGCCCCGGGACCCAAAATGAGCAGTTCTTC.